The count of the clone carrying this TCR beta chain is one. Its antigen is not known. TCR beta VDJ and CDR3 were profiled, and genomic DNA was the template. Each CDR3 protein gets one entry after TCRdb re-called the reads with MiXCR. This sample has about 190,000 distinct CDR3 sequences; about 53% occur once, and the top ten carry approximately 16%. This entry is derived from a study of CD8+CD57+ T cells in acquired aplastic anemia. Study information: Recorded DNA amounts for sorted CD4+ and CD8+ cells had an average of approximately 2.9 ug. Healthy donors had, on average, approximately 11 million reads for their CD4+ cells.

Study outcomes and limitations: There were about 27 CD8+ CDR3 sequences that occurred in both patients and controls. Any difference that existed in CD8+ Simpson's diversity between patients and controls was not significant.

This CDR3 contains 15 residues. J gave up 2 bases and V 3 bases, and 5 bases lay outside the gene matches. The germline gives CDR1 LNHNV, CDR2 YYDKDF (reference sequence). The TCR comes from a human donor in good health, serving as a control. The sample was sorted CD4+, CD8+, or CD8+CD57+ T cells (not recorded which) from PBMCs. The V call is TRBV15, the J call TRBJ2-7; 9 bases align to TRBD2. The chain's CDR3 is CATSSMAGGTYEQYF. CDR3 DNA: TGTGCCACCAGCAGTATGGCGGGGGGGACCTACGAGCAGTACTTC.